What follows is one T cell receptor beta chain and its context. CD4+ T cells from unexposed donors were obtained before the COVID-19 pandemic (2011-2018). Naive and memory CD4+ T cell DNA was deep-sequenced without culture. The table came from immunoSEQ multiplex PCR; TCRdb's copy has only in-frame clones and leaves some out. The sample contains tens of thousands of clones, about 92% of which appear only once. This sample stems from a study of CD4 T cells in relation to SARS-CoV-2 and coronaviruses. Across the study: Crossreactive spike epitopes shared across donors were mapped to their HLA restriction.

Per the germline V gene, CDR1 is SEHNR and CDR2 is FQNEAQ (reference sequence). The CDR3 consists of 17 residues. Trimming stripped 2 bases from V and 1 base from J, with 15 bases between. Sequencing used naive CD4+ T cells from PBMCs. Subset reported: naive CD4+ T cells isolated by negative enrichment. The rearrangement links TRBV7-9 to TRBJ1-3; D is perhaps TRBD1 (6 bases). This receptor was identified in a human donor in good health. In DNA, the CDR3 is TGTGCCAGCAGCTTAAGAACAGGGAGAGTATCTGGAAACACCATATATTTT. Amino acid sequence: CASSLRTGRVSGNTIYF. The full variable domain, in which reference TRBV7-9 and TRBJ1-3 provide the parts outside the CDR3, is DTGVSQNPRHKITKRGQNVTFRCDPISEHNRLYWYRQTLGQGPEFLTYFQNEAQLEKSRLLSDRFSAERPKGSFSTLEIQRTEQGDSAMYLCASSLRTGRVSGNTIYFGEGSWLTVV.